These 2 T cell receptor beta chains were sequenced from one sample in a study of a mutant IDH1 vaccine in newly diagnosed glioma. Time point described: baseline, week 1 (first vaccination visit). As to treatment: pre-vaccination baseline after standard-of-care therapy. The data were produced by immunoSEQ multiplex PCR, yet TCRdb's version contains in-frame clones alone and is incomplete. The sample lists some 90,000 clones, over 75% seen once, with 5.3% in the top ten. Material: PBMCs, obtained from a glioma patient treated with radiotherapy, temozolomide or both. Receptor source: a man aged 40-49 years with glioma. Some clones in this sample may be carry-over from other donors' samples.

The V and J genes are TRBV6-5 and TRBJ2-3; TRBD1 is a possible D gene (6 bases). The germline CDR1 and CDR2 sequences are MNHEY and SVGAGI. The CDR3 runs to 15 residues. Trimming took off 0 bases at V and 6 bases at J, with 13 bases between the two ends. Here the CDR3 reads CASSYSSGEKDTQYF. For the CDR3, the DNA is TGTGCCAGCAGTTACTCTTCAGGGGAAAAGGATACGCAGTATTTT.

The chain couples TRBV30 to TRBJ1-6, with TRBD1 matching over 9 bases. Looked up from germline, CDR1 is GTSNPN and CDR2 is SVGIG (reference sequence). The CDR3 is 14 residues long. J lost 6 bases, V lost 2 bases, and 2 bases had no gene match. CDR3 sequence reads: CAWSTGQGNSPLHF. In DNA form, the CDR3 reads TGTGCCTGGAGTACGGGACAGGGTAATTCACCCCTCCACTTT.